The clone carrying this TCR beta chain was detected ten times or more. It was with unique molecular identifiers that the TCRbeta library was prepared. TCRdb fed the PCR reads into MiXCR, producing one record per CDR3 protein. Of about 300,000 distinct CDR3 sequences detected, about a tenth appear once; the ten largest clones hold 7% to 9.5%. CDR1 and CDR2 (germline): SGHTA, FQGTGA. The CDR3 has 12 amino acids. V was trimmed by 0 bases and J by 5 bases, leaving 4 bases between them. The data derive from a study of T-cell reconstitution after alpha-beta-depleted transplantation in children. Material: PBMCs, obtained before TCRalphabeta/CD19-depleted stem cell transplant. The receptor was isolated from a boy younger than two with acute myeloid leukemia, due to receive a stem cell transplant. The chain links TRBV7-3 to TRBJ1-1; D ambiguous. This CDR3 reads CASSLTETEAFF. DNA of the CDR3: TGTGCCAGCAGCTTAACGGAGACTGAAGCTTTCTTT. The entire variable domain, with the rest obtained from reference TRBV7-3 and TRBJ1-1, is as follows: GAGVSQTPSNKVTEKGKYVELRCDPISGHTALYWYRQSLGQGPEFLIYFQGTGAADDSGLPNDRFFAVRPEGSVSTLKIQRTERGDSAVYLCASSLTETEAFFGQGTRLTVV.